The 31 T cell receptor beta chains reported below all come from one sample, sequenced in a study of T cells in Graves' hyperthyroidism and ophthalmopathy. Researchers took RNA transcripts and amplified the TCR beta CDR3 regions from them. The TCR CDR3 first-round RT-PCR relied on the HTBI primer set. TCRdb called the multiplex PCR reads again in MiXCR, with one record for every CDR3 protein. Among hundreds of thousands of distinct CDR3 sequences, around 15% were seen once, and the ten largest hold 15% to 20%. Sequenced: blood. Every receptor here comes from a woman in her late teens or twenties with Graves' hyperthyroidism.

This chain connects TRBV28 to TRBJ1-2, with 9 bases aligning to TRBD1. The CDR3 extends over 13 amino acids. V dropped 2 bases and J dropped 8; count of bases not matched to a gene: 3. Germline V lookup: CDR1 MDHEN, CDR2 SYDVKM. CDR3 nucleotides: TGTGCCAGCAGTTTAGGACAGGGGATGGGCTACACCTTC. Its translation: CASSLGQGMGYTF.

This clonotype was observed many times. The V gene is TRBV12-3 or TRBV12-4, the J gene TRBJ2-3; possibly TRBD1 or TRBD2 for D (7 bases each). The CDR3 sequence is 17 residues long. V lost 2 bases, J lost 7 bases, and 22 bases lay in between. The CDR3 DNA reads as TGTGCCAGCAGTTTAACGCCGGGCCGGCAGGGGGGGAATACGCAGTATTTT. The encoded protein is CASSLTPGRQGGNTQYF.

This clonotype was counted a few times. The chain couples TRBV20-1 to TRBJ2-7; TRBD2 matches 8 bases. CDR3 size: 14 residues. CDR1 is DFQATT and CDR2 is SNEGSKA in the germline V gene (reference sequence). The V and J ends lost 0 bases and 5 bases, in that order; junction bases with no gene match: 6. The CDR3 DNA reads as TGCAGTGCTAGAGACTCGGGGGGGCCGAACGAGCAGTACTTC. This gives the protein CSARDSGGPNEQYF.

This clonotype was detected only a few times. This chain connects TRBV20-1 to TRBJ1-5; no definite D call. Germline V gene data show CDR1 as DFQATT and CDR2 as SNEGSKA (reference sequence). The length of the CDR3 is 14 residues. Trimming took off 3 bases at V and 0 bases at J, with 9 bases between the two ends. This chain's CDR3 is CSASSRYSNQPQHF. CDR3 sequence (DNA): TGCAGTGCTAGTTCTCGTTATAGCAATCAGCCCCAGCATTTT.

Details on this clonotype: A junction boundary mismatches the germline segment, possibly from a read error. V usage is TRBV9 and J usage is TRBJ2-2; weak D call: TRBD2 (6 bases). Looked up from germline, CDR1 is SGDLS and CDR2 is YYNGEE. This CDR3 spans 11 amino acids. CDR3 loop: CASSLVGGLFF. CDR3 sequence (DNA): TGTGCCAGCAGTTTGGTCGGGGGGCTGTTTTTT.

This clonotype was seen repeatedly, ten times or more. V is TRBV20-1 and J is TRBJ1-2; D is perhaps TRBD1 (5 bases). V was clipped by 5 bases and J by 1 base, with 8 bases between them. The CDR3 totals 12 residues. The V gene's germline CDR1 is DFQATT and CDR2 SNEGSKA (reference sequence). The CDR3 loop is CSAPDNNYGYTF. The CDR3 nucleotides are TGCAGTGCTCCGGACAATAACTATGGCTACACCTTC.

This clonotype has a handful of counts. This chain's CDR3 is CASSLKVGDYTF. In DNA form, the CDR3 reads TGTGCCAGCAGTTTAAAGGTTGGCGACTACACCTTC. The V gene is TRBV28, the J gene TRBJ1-2; no firm D call. Germline CDR1 reads MDHEN; CDR2 reads SYDVKM. Trimming took off 2 bases at V and 10 bases at J, with 11 bases between the two ends. The CDR3 has 12 amino acids.

For this clonotype: Relative to the germline gene, one junction end is altered; a read error may explain this. V and J are TRBV9 and TRBJ2-1; 9 positions agree with TRBD1. Germline assignment: CDR1 SGDLS and CDR2 YYNGEE. This CDR3 comprises 16 residues. The CDR3 here is CASSVSLGQGYNKQFF. DNA for the CDR3: TGTGCCAGCAGCGTCTCCCTGGGACAGGGCTACAATAAGCAGTTCTTC.

This clonotype was found many times. The V call is TRBV28, the J call TRBJ2-7; D gene uncertain. The CDR3 sequence is 12 residues long. The V end was cut by 4 bases, the J end by 6 bases, with 10 bases between. Germline V gives CDR1 MDHEN, CDR2 SYDVKM. CDR3 protein: CASSWKRLEQYF. The CDR3 DNA follows: TGTGCCAGCAGTTGGAAGCGCCTCGAGCAGTACTTC.

The chain couples TRBV28 to TRBJ2-1; D might be TRBD1 (6 bases). Germline V gene lookup returns CDR1 MDHEN and CDR2 SYDVKM. Between the trimmed V and J ends, which lost 6 bases and 4 bases, there was a span of 10 bases. The CDR3 runs 13 residues. The CDR3 sequence: CASRGQPYNEQFF. The CDR3 coding sequence is TGTGCCAGCAGAGGACAGCCGTACAATGAGCAGTTCTTC.

The V call is TRBV7-8, the J call TRBJ2-3; unclear D gene. The DNA end favors TRBJ1-5, so the J call may be wrong. From germline, CDR1 is SGHVS and CDR2 FQNEAQ. The CDR3 is 16 residues long. The CDR3 nucleotides are TGTGCCAGTTTCACTAGCGGGAGGGCCGTTGCAGATACGCAGCATTTT. Residues: CASFTSGRAVADTQHF.

This clonotype was recorded a few times. CDR3 sequence (DNA): TGCGCCAGCAGCTTGGCCTATACCTACGAGCAGTACTTC. Protein sequence: CASSLAYTYEQYF. The V and J genes are TRBV5-1 and TRBJ2-7, with D uncertain. Looked up from germline, CDR1 is SGHRS and CDR2 is YFSETQ. V was shortened by 0 bases and J by 2 bases, with 6 bases between the two germline ends. The CDR3 extends over 13 amino acids. Looking up the rest from reference TRBV5-1 and TRBJ2-7 gives the full variable domain: KAGVTQTPRYLIKTRGQQVTLSCSPISGHRSVSWYQQTPGQGLQFLFEYFSETQRNKGNFPGRFSGRQFSNSRSEMNVSTLELGDSALYLCASSLAYTYEQYFGPGTRLTVT.

This rearrangement joins TRBV28 to TRBJ2-7, with TRBD1 matching 11 bases. Germline CDR1 reads MDHEN; CDR2 reads SYDVKM. V lost 6 bases and J lost 2; bases outside the gene matches: 3. This CDR3 comprises 14 residues. As DNA, the CDR3 is TGTGCCAGCAGGGGGGGACAGGGGGCCTACGAGCAGTACTTC. This translates into CASRGGQGAYEQYF.

The chain is built from TRBV7-9 and TRBJ2-5; possible D gene TRBD2, 7 bases. The V and J ends lost 8 bases and 5 bases respectively, with 21 bases between them. The germline V gene encodes CDR1 SEHNR and CDR2 FQNEAQ (reference sequence). There are 15 residues in the CDR3. The CDR3 DNA follows: TGTGCCAGCGGACTCGCGGGGGCCCCCGGGGAGACCCAGTACTTC. It specifies CASGLAGAPGETQYF.

This clonotype was observed a few times. V gene TRBV13 combines with J gene TRBJ2-7; TRBD1 agrees at 9 bases. The J segment lost 2 bases and the V segment lost 8 bases, leaving 7 bases of the junction unmatched. This CDR3 has 14 residues. Germline V gene data show CDR1 as PRHDT and CDR2 as FYEKMQ (reference sequence). CDR3 protein: CASSGQGNTYEQYF. The CDR3, as DNA: TGTGCCAGCTCCGGACAGGGGAACACCTACGAGCAGTACTTC.

The chain couples TRBV4-1 to TRBJ2-4, with D unclear. The CDR3 has 17 residues. V lost 3 bases and J lost 2, with 17 bases in between. Germline lookup yields CDR1 MGHRA and CDR2 YSYEKL. CDR3 coding DNA: TGCGCCAGCAGCCAGGGGATCCCGTTTGGGACCAAAAACATTCAGTACTTC. As protein: CASSQGIPFGTKNIQYF.

This clonotype has ten or more counts. This sequence joins TRBV6-1 and TRBJ2-7; TRBD2 aligns across 12 bases. V shed 5 bases, J shed 2 bases, and the junction held 1 base outside the gene matches. The CDR3 extends over 14 amino acids. Looked up from germline, CDR1 is MNHNS and CDR2 is SASEGT. CDR3 amino acids: CASSWTSGAYEQYF. DNA of the CDR3: TGTGCCAGCAGTTGGACTAGCGGGGCCTACGAGCAGTACTTC.

The rearrangement joins TRBV29-1 to TRBJ2-2, with 9 bases matching TRBD1. Germline V gives CDR1 SQVTM, CDR2 ANQGSEA. This CDR3 spans 13 amino acids. V gave up 8 bases and J gave up 3 bases; unmatched junction bases: 4. CDR3 amino acids: CSTRTGDTGELFF. The CDR3 region has the DNA TGCAGCACCCGGACAGGGGACACCGGGGAGCTGTTTTTT.

This clonotype has ten or more counts. CDR3 sequence (DNA): TGTGCCAGCAGTTTAGCGGACTCCTACAATGAGCAGTTCTTC. Protein: CASSLADSYNEQFF. V usage is TRBV28 and J usage is TRBJ2-1; no clear D. V dropped 2 bases and J dropped 0 bases, with 5 bases sitting between them. Germline values: CDR1 MDHEN, CDR2 SYDVKM. This CDR3 region has 14 residues. The variable domain in full, with the rest retrieved from reference TRBV28 and TRBJ2-1, is DVKVTQSSRYLVKRTGEKVFLECVQDMDHENMFWYRQDPGLGLRLIYFSYDVKMKEKGDIPEGYSVSREKKERFSLILESASTNQTSMYLCASSLADSYNEQFFGPGTRLTVL.

The chain is built from TRBV25-1 and TRBJ1-1, with D possibly being TRBD1 (5 bases). Between the trimmed V and J ends, which lost 4 bases and 5 bases, there was a span of 11 bases. This CDR3 region has 13 residues. Germline V lookup: CDR1 MGHDK, CDR2 SYGVNS. The CDR3 loop is CASSGGTITEAFF. Here the CDR3 DNA reads TGTGCCAGCAGTGGCGGGACGATTACTGAAGCTTTCTTT.

The V gene is TRBV6-1, the J gene TRBJ1-4, with 8 bases matching TRBD1. The CDR3 length is 16 residues. The V gene's germline CDR1 is MNHNS and CDR2 SASEGT. The V segment lost 2 bases and the J segment 6 bases; nucleotides outside the gene matches: 8. CDR3: CASSEKVDRVYEKLFF. The CDR3 DNA follows: TGTGCCAGCAGTGAAAAGGTGGACAGGGTCTATGAAAAACTGTTTTTT.

This clonotype has a count of ten or more. This chain links TRBV19 with TRBJ1-1; D not resolved. Germline V gene lookup returns CDR1 LNHDA and CDR2 SQIVND (reference sequence). This CDR3 region has 13 residues. Between the trimmed V and J ends, which lost 4 bases and 1 base, there was a span of 7 bases. The DNA for the CDR3 is TGTGCCAGTAGTACGGCAACGAACACTGAAGCTTTCTTT. Translation gives CASSTATNTEAFF.

This clonotype was observed many times. V is TRBV7-8 and J is TRBJ1-1; D perhaps matches TRBD1 (6 bases). Germline values: CDR1 SGHVS, CDR2 FQNEAQ. The length of the CDR3 is 15 residues. V shed 1 base and J shed 11 bases, with 20 bases lying between them. CDR3 in amino acids: CASSLGTTGLNWAFF. The DNA for the CDR3 is TGTGCCAGCAGCTTAGGGACCACAGGGTTGAATTGGGCTTTCTTT.

As regards this clonotype: Being one base from a much bigger clone, this may be a read error. The CDR3 carries no conserved terminal phenylalanine or tryptophan, so it likely arises from a read error. The chain links TRBV24-1 to TRBJ2-2; 8 positions agree with TRBD1. The CDR3 loop spans 14 amino acids. Germline V gives CDR1 KGHDR, CDR2 SFDVKD. V was clipped by 8 bases and J by 3 bases; unmatched bases: 4. The CDR3 here is CATTGGRDTGELFS. CDR3 nucleotide sequence: TGTGCCACCACAGGGGGCCGGGACACCGGGGAGCTGTTTTCT.

This clonotype has a handful of counts. The chain joins TRBV10-3 to TRBJ2-2; the D gene is possibly TRBD2 (5 bases). The germline V gene encodes CDR1 ENHRY and CDR2 SYGVKD. The CDR3 spans 15 residues. The V end was cut by 6 bases, the J end by 5 bases, with 16 bases between. This CDR3 is CAISPRVVSTGELFF. The CDR3 DNA reads as TGTGCCATCAGCCCGAGGGTCGTCTCTACCGGGGAGCTGTTTTTT.

This clonotype was detected many times. The chain couples TRBV5-8 to TRBJ2-7, with 7 bases identical to TRBD1. The CDR3 has 14 residues. In germline, CDR1 is SGHTS, CDR2 YDEGEE. J was trimmed by 1 base and V by 3 bases; bases with no gene match: 4. The DNA of the CDR3 is TGTGCCAGCAGCTCGGACAGGAATTCCTACGAGCAGTACTTC. Translating it yields CASSSDRNSYEQYF.

The chain uses TRBV7-9 and TRBJ2-1, with TRBD2 identical over 9 bases. Trimming cost V 8 bases and J 2 bases; bases outside gene matches: 10. Germline CDR1 reads SEHNR; CDR2 reads FQNEAQ (reference sequence). This CDR3 has 16 amino acids. In DNA form, the CDR3 reads TGTGCCAGCCCGACTAGCGGAGTGACCCCCTACAATGAGCAGTTCTTC. Translated, it gives CASPTSGVTPYNEQFF.

Ten or more counts support this clonotype. This chain joins TRBV27 and TRBJ2-7; D is ambiguous. The CDR3 is 13 residues long. Trimming took off 4 bases at V and 2 bases at J, with 9 bases between the two ends. Germline values: CDR1 MNHEY, CDR2 SMNVEV (reference sequence). In nucleotides, the CDR3 is TGTGCCAGCAGTTCAGACGGCCCCTACGAGCAGTACTTC. Amino acids: CASSSDGPYEQYF.

The J gene is TRBJ2-5, the V gene TRBV12-3 or TRBV12-4; 14 bases line up with TRBD2. This CDR3 is built from 17 residues. V was pared by 4 bases and J by 4 bases, with 8 bases of the junction left unmatched. The CDR3 loop reads CASSWRGLAGVRETQYF. Written as DNA, the CDR3 is TGTGCCAGCAGTTGGAGGGGACTAGCGGGAGTACGAGAGACCCAGTACTTC.

The chain couples TRBV12-3 or TRBV12-4 to TRBJ1-3, with D possibly TRBD1 on 5 matching bases. The J call is doubtful: the DNA matches TRBJ1-1 better. CDR3 size: 11 residues. The CDR3 reads CASTLGWGAFF. CDR3 bases: TGTGCCAGCACCCTAGGATGGGGGGCTTTCTTT.

As DNA, the CDR3 is TGTGCCAGCAGCTTTGATGTAGCGGGCAATGAGCAGTTCTTC. Protein product: CASSFDVAGNEQFF. V and J are TRBV11-2 and TRBJ2-1; 7 bases match TRBD2. Losses at the gene ends were 3 bases for V and 6 bases for J; bases not matched to a gene: 5. Germline loops: CDR1 SGHAT, CDR2 FQNNGV. CDR3 length: 14 amino acids.